Each of the 26 T cell receptor beta chains below was sequenced from the same sample in a study of blood T cell repertoires in COVID-19. The protocol was immunoSEQ multiplex PCR, while the TCRdb copy is restricted to in-frame clones and leaves out a portion. The sample has approximately 150,000 clones, 80% to 90% seen once; the top ten hold roughly 19%. The sample comprised peripheral blood. The receptors were sampled from a woman of 80 years or more with acute or convalescent COVID-19.

The rearrangement links TRBV2 to TRBJ2-7, with D possibly being TRBD1 (5 bases). The germline V gene encodes CDR1 SNHLY and CDR2 FYNNEI. Trimming left V 4 bases short and J 3 bases short, with 13 bases between. The CDR3 has 14 residues. The CDR3 spells CASSGPARGYEQYF. CDR3 nucleotide sequence: TGTGCCAGCAGTGGCCCCGCAAGGGGCTACGAGCAGTACTTC.

The chain couples TRBV5-1 to TRBJ2-1; 10 bases are a match to TRBD2. CDR1 is SGHRS, CDR2 YFSETQ, per germline. Losses at the gene ends were 0 bases for V and 15 bases for J; bases not matched to a gene: 12. The CDR3 loop spans 15 amino acids. The chain's CDR3 is CASSLDLAGVFGRFF. The DNA for the CDR3 is TGCGCCAGCAGCTTGGACCTAGCGGGGGTTTTTGGGAGGTTCTTC. The complete variable domain, with remaining parts taken from reference TRBV5-1 and TRBJ2-1, reads KAGVTQTPRYLIKTRGQQVTLSCSPISGHRSVSWYQQTPGQGLQFLFEYFSETQRNKGNFPGRFSGRQFSNSRSEMNVSTLELGDSALYLCASSLDLAGVFGRFFGPGTRLTVL.

The chain combines TRBV2 with TRBJ1-4, with no clear D. The CDR3 contains 14 residues. V shed 3 bases and J shed 6 bases, with 11 bases lying between them. The V gene's germline CDR1 is SNHLY and CDR2 FYNNEI. CDR3 nucleotides: TGTGCCAGCAGTGAGTTCACATTCCATGAAAAACTGTTTTTT. Its translation is CASSEFTFHEKLFF. Together with reference TRBV2 and TRBJ1-4, the CDR3 gives the full variable domain: EPEVTQTPSHQVTQMGQEVILRCVPISNHLYFYWYRQILGQKVEFLVSFYNNEISEKSEIFDDQFSVERPDGSNFTLKIRSTKLEDSAMYFCASSEFTFHEKLFFGSGTQLSVL.

The chain combines TRBV5-1 with TRBJ1-1, with D possibly matching TRBD1 (5 bases). The CDR3 totals 15 residues. The ends were cut back, 4 bases at V and 1 base at J, with 14 bases in the middle. Germline lookup yields CDR1 SGHRS and CDR2 YFSETQ. CDR3 protein: CASSVQGGGNTEAFF. As DNA, the CDR3 is TGCGCCAGCAGCGTGCAGGGAGGAGGGAACACTGAAGCTTTCTTT.

The V gene is TRBV28, the J gene TRBJ2-7; D is uncertain. Germline CDR1 MDHEN, CDR2 SYDVKM. The CDR3 totals 12 residues. Deletions cut 8 bases from V and 3 bases from J, with 11 bases between. As DNA, the CDR3 is TGTGCCAGCCGCGAGACAATCTACGAGCAGTACTTC. It is translated as CASRETIYEQYF.

V is TRBV24-1 and J is TRBJ2-1; 11 nucleotides agree with TRBD2. Trimming at V came to 3 bases and at J to 3 bases, leaving 3 bases not matched to a gene. CDR3 length: 16 residues. Germline lookup yields CDR1 KGHDR and CDR2 SFDVKD. CDR3 coding DNA: TGTGCCACCAGTGATGTGACTAGCGGGGACTACAATGAGCAGTTCTTC. It codes for CATSDVTSGDYNEQFF.

The chain combines TRBV15 with TRBJ1-4, with D perhaps TRBD1 (5 bases). V lost 3 bases, J lost 3 bases, and 11 bases lay in between. The CDR3 is 15 residues long. Looked up from germline, CDR1 is LNHNV and CDR2 is YYDKDF (reference sequence). CDR3 region: CATSRIGEANEKLFF. Here the CDR3 DNA reads TGTGCCACCAGCAGGATAGGGGAGGCTAATGAAAAACTGTTTTTT.

The rearrangement joins TRBV11-2 to TRBJ2-1, with 10 bases fitting TRBD2. With 5 bases clipped from V and 4 bases from J, the junction kept 5 bases outside the gene matches. The CDR3 is made up of 15 amino acids. Germline V gene lookup returns CDR1 SGHAT and CDR2 FQNNGV. The CDR3 DNA sequence: TGTGCCAGCAGCCTAGTAGCGGGGGGATACAATGAGCAGTTCTTC. Translated: CASSLVAGGYNEQFF.

The chain employs TRBV4-1 and TRBJ2-4; perhaps TRBD1 as D (5 bases). The CDR3 is made up of 17 amino acids. Trimming stripped 0 bases from V and 0 bases from J, with 12 bases between. From germline, CDR1 is MGHRA and CDR2 YSYEKL. The CDR3 nucleotides are TGCGCCAGCAGCCAAGATCCGGCAGGGCTAGCCAAAAACATTCAGTACTTC. Protein sequence: CASSQDPAGLAKNIQYF.

The V and J genes are TRBV6-1 and TRBJ1-1; tentative D call: TRBD1 (5 bases). This CDR3 contains 16 residues. CDR1 MNHNS and CDR2 SASEGT come from the germline V gene. Trimming removed 1 base at V and 4 bases at J, with 16 bases between. The CDR3 sequence is CASSEVAGNWGTEAFF. The CDR3 DNA reads as TGTGCCAGCAGTGAAGTGGCAGGGAACTGGGGCACTGAAGCTTTCTTT.

This chain connects TRBV2 to TRBJ1-1; 12 nucleotides match TRBD1. Unmatched junction bases numbered 13, after V lost 6 bases and J lost 5 bases. The CDR3 spans 17 residues. Looked up from germline, CDR1 is SNHLY and CDR2 is FYNNEI. The CDR3 DNA reads TGTGCCAGCAGCCTAAGAAAAGGGGACAGGGGGCGAACTGAAGCTTTCTTT. It yields the protein CASSLRKGDRGRTEAFF.

The chain employs TRBV6-5 and TRBJ1-3; D uncertain. Trimming removed 3 bases at V and 4 bases at J, with 7 bases between. Per germline, CDR1 MNHEY and CDR2 SVGAGI. The CDR3 has 13 amino acids. CDR3 sequence reads: CASSYLRGNTIYF. In nucleotides, the CDR3 is TGTGCCAGCAGTTATCTGAGGGGAAACACCATATATTTT.

The V and J genes are TRBV5-8 and TRBJ1-2; 8 bases fit TRBD1. This CDR3 region has 13 residues. Germline-derived CDR1 and CDR2 are SGHTS and YDEGEE. V dropped 4 bases and J dropped 6; count of bases not matched to a gene: 5. The CDR3 reads CASSHHRGDGYTF. The CDR3, as DNA: TGTGCCAGCAGCCACCACAGGGGGGATGGCTACACCTTC.

This chain connects TRBV6-6 to TRBJ1-5, with 7 bases aligning to TRBD1. The trim removed 4 bases at V and 2 bases at J, leaving 5 bases unmatched. The CDR3 consists of 15 residues. Germline CDR1 reads MNHNY; CDR2 reads SVGAGI (reference sequence). The CDR3 reads CASSSHDRGNQPQHF. CDR3 sequence (DNA): TGTGCCAGCAGTTCTCACGACAGGGGCAATCAGCCCCAGCATTTT.

The genes are TRBV7-6 and TRBJ2-1; 7 nucleotides line up with TRBD2. The V gene end was trimmed by 6 bases and the J gene end by 1 base; junction bases not matched to a gene: 9. There are 16 residues in the CDR3. The germline V gene encodes CDR1 SGHVS and CDR2 FNYEAQ. CDR3 nucleotide sequence: TGTGCCAGCAGGGAGGCCGGGGGGAGGTCCTACAATGAGCAGTTCTTC. Translating gives CASREAGGRSYNEQFF.

This clone has at least ten counts. The chain employs TRBV6-5 and TRBJ1-1, with 7 bases aligning to TRBD1. The CDR3 is made up of 15 amino acids. V dropped 0 bases and J dropped 5; count of bases not matched to a gene: 6. In germline, CDR1 is MNHEY, CDR2 SVGAGI. CDR3 sequence reads: CASSYSGVQGTEAFF. CDR3 nucleotide sequence: TGTGCCAGCAGTTACTCGGGGGTACAGGGGACTGAAGCTTTCTTT.

DNA of the CDR3: TGTGCCAGCAGTCCCGAGGAAGCAACTAATGAAAAACTGTTTTTT. Translated, it gives CASSPEEATNEKLFF. The chain is built from TRBV6-4 and TRBJ1-4; D remains unclear. Germline CDR1 reads MRHNA; CDR2 reads SNTAGT. Trimming shortened V by 5 bases and J by 0 bases, and 10 bases separated the two germline ends. There are 15 residues in the CDR3.

In DNA form, the CDR3 reads TGCGCCAGCTACTACAGGGACGGGGTCGGAGAGACCCAGTACTTC. Residues: CASYYRDGVGETQYF. The chain uses TRBV5-1 and TRBJ2-5; TRBD1 might be the D (6 bases). Germline V gene data show CDR1 as SGHRS and CDR2 as YFSETQ. Trimming left V 7 bases short and J 4 bases short, with 20 bases between. The CDR3 has 15 amino acids.

The chain uses TRBV27 and TRBJ1-2; tentatively, D is TRBD1 (6 bases). The CDR3 totals 14 residues. The germline gives CDR1 MNHEY, CDR2 SMNVEV (reference sequence). V gave up 5 bases and J gave up 7 bases, with 17 bases separating them. The CDR3 here is CASSLDRGGSGYTF. DNA of the CDR3: TGTGCCAGCAGTCTAGATCGGGGGGGCTCTGGCTACACCTTC.

In its sample, this clone was seen a few times. The chain couples TRBV7-8 to TRBJ2-3, with 7 bases lining up with TRBD2. The CDR3 is 19 residues long. Looked up from germline, CDR1 is SGHVS and CDR2 is FQNEAQ. The V and J ends lost 1 base and 2 bases, in that order; junction bases with no gene match: 15. The CDR3 nucleotides read TGTGCCAGCAGCTTAGTGGATGGCGGGGGACCCATTCACACAGATACGCAGTATTTT. It specifies CASSLVDGGGPIHTDTQYF.

The CDR3 is CASSVRFRDTQYF. DNA for the CDR3: TGTGCCAGCAGCGTACGGTTCCGAGATACGCAGTATTTT. V and J are TRBV9 and TRBJ2-3, with D unresolved. Germline-derived CDR1 and CDR2 are SGDLS and YYNGEE. The V and J ends lost 1 base and 5 bases respectively, with 8 bases between them. The CDR3 loop spans 13 amino acids.

Points on this clone: The same CDR3 arises from other DNA sequences in this sample as well. V is TRBV6-5 and J is TRBJ1-4; TRBD1 might be the D (6 bases). The CDR3 totals 15 residues. Germline values: CDR1 MNHEY, CDR2 SVGAGI. The germline V and J ends were trimmed by 0 bases and 5 bases, with 10 bases remaining between them. The CDR3 nucleotides read TGTGCCAGCAGTTACTCGAGAACAGGGAATGAAAAACTGTTTTTT. Translation gives CASSYSRTGNEKLFF.

Comments on this clone: This CDR3 is also generated by other DNA sequences in the sample. V gene TRBV12-3 or TRBV12-4 combines with J gene TRBJ2-7; perhaps TRBD1 as D (5 bases). Trimming removed 1 base from V and 4 bases from J, with 8 bases in between. This CDR3 contains 13 residues. The CDR3 DNA reads as TGTGCCAGCAGTTTAGGGCAGGGTTACGAGCAGTACTTC. It yields the protein CASSLGQGYEQYF.

This clone was observed a handful of times. This rearrangement joins TRBV28 to TRBJ2-7; no reliable D call. V was clipped by 4 bases and J by 5 bases, with 15 bases between them. The CDR3 is 14 residues long. The germline gives CDR1 MDHEN, CDR2 SYDVKM. CDR3 amino acids: CASSSLSTRDEQYF. The CDR3 DNA sequence: TGTGCCAGCAGTTCCCTCTCCACCCGGGACGAGCAGTACTTC.

The CDR3 sequence: CASSERPGTAYYGYTF. The CDR3 coding sequence is TGTGCCAGCAGCGAACGTCCCGGGACAGCTTACTATGGCTACACCTTC. V is TRBV7-9 and J is TRBJ1-2; 7 bases are shared with TRBD1. Trimming took 5 bases from V and 3 from J; bases not matched to a gene: 12. The CDR3 covers 16 residues. Germline V gene sequence: CDR1 SEHNR, CDR2 FQNEAQ (reference sequence).

This chain joins TRBV3-1 (or the pseudogene TRBV3-2) and TRBJ2-5; TRBD1 aligns across 7 bases. CDR3 length equals 15 residues. Trimming cost V 6 bases and J 1 base; bases outside gene matches: 8. Looked up from germline, CDR1 is LGHDT and CDR2 is YNNKEL (reference sequence). This chain's CDR3 is CASSRTGVAQETQYF. For the CDR3, the DNA is TGTGCCAGCAGTCGGACAGGAGTGGCCCAAGAGACCCAGTACTTC.